The source of this TCR beta chain is a study of vaccination effects on CD4 cells after COVID-19. Study summary: All participants had two doses of either the BNT162b2 or mRNA-1273 vaccine.

This clone was seen a handful of times. Its antigen is not identified. Sequenced by immunoSEQ multiplex PCR; TCRdb stores in-frame clones only, minus some. This sample carries approximately 28,000 clones, roughly 74% of them seen once, and the ten largest clones take roughly 22%. Trimming pared 5 bases from V and 2 bases from J, leaving 13 bases between. The CDR3 totals 14 residues. Germline assignment: CDR1 MNHEY and CDR2 SVGEGT. Broader study findings: Clonal contraction was marked in infection- and vaccine-induced clones late after vaccination.

Viral peptide pool expansion of antigen-specific CD4+ T cells preceded sequencing in the ViraFEST assay. At the end of roughly ten days of culture, CD4+ T cells were isolated. Vaccinated recipients, who were negative for nucleocapsid antibodies, had no history of SARS-CoV-2 infection. A few million PBMC were placed in each well, which was supplemented with 10 IU/ml IL-2 and 7.5 to 10 ug/ml peptides. The genes are TRBV6-2 or TRBV6-3 and TRBJ2-7; D tentatively fits TRBD1 or TRBD2 (5 bases each). This specimen was CD4+ T cells from PBMCs cultured with HCoV-NL63 spike peptides, taken before COVID-19 vaccination. This clonotype was obtained from a human donor who received a COVID-19 vaccine. This CDR3 is CASSPWDGAYEQYF. The CDR3 bases are TGTGCCAGCAGTCCCTGGGACGGAGCCTACGAGCAGTACTTC.